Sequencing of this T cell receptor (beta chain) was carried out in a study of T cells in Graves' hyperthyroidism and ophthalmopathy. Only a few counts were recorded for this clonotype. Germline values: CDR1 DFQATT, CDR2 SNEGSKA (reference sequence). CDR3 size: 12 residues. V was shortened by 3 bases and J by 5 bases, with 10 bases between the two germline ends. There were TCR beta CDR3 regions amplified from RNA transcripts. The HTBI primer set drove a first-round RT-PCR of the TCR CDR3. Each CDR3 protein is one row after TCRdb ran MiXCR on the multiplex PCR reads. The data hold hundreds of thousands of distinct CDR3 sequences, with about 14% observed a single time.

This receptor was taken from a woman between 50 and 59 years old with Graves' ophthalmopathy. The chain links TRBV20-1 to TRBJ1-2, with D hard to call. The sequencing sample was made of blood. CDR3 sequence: CSASYIPYGYTF. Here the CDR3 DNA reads TGCAGTGCTAGTTATATTCCATATGGCTACACCTTC.